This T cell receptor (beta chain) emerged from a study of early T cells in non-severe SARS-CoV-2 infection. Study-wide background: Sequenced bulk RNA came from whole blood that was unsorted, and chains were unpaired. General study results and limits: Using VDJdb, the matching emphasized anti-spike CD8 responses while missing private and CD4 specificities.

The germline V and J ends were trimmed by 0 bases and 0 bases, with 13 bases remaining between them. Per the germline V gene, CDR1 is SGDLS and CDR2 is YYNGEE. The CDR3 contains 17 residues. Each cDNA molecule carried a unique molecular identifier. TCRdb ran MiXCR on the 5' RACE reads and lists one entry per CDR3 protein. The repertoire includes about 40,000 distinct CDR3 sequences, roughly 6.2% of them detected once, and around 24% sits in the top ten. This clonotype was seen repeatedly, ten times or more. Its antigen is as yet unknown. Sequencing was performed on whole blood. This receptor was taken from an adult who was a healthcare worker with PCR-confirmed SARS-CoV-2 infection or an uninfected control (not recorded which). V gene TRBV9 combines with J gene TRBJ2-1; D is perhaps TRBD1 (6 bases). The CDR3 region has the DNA TGTGCCAGCAGCGTAGCTCTGGGGGCAGGCTCCTACAATGAGCAGTTCTTC. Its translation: CASSVALGAGSYNEQFF.